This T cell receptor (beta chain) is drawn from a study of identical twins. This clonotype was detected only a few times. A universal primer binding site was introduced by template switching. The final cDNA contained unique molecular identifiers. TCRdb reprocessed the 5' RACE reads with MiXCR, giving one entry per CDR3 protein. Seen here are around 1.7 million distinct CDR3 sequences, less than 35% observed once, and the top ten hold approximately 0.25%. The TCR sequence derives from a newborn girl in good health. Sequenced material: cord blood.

The CDR3 loop reads CASSPYGPPYNEQFF. The CDR3 DNA reads as TGCGCCAGCAGCCCCTACGGGCCCCCCTACAATGAGCAGTTCTTC. This chain connects TRBV5-1 to TRBJ2-1; no firm D call. The V and J ends lost 4 bases and 2 bases respectively, with 13 bases between them. The CDR3 totals 15 residues. Looked up from germline, CDR1 is SGHRS and CDR2 is YFSETQ.